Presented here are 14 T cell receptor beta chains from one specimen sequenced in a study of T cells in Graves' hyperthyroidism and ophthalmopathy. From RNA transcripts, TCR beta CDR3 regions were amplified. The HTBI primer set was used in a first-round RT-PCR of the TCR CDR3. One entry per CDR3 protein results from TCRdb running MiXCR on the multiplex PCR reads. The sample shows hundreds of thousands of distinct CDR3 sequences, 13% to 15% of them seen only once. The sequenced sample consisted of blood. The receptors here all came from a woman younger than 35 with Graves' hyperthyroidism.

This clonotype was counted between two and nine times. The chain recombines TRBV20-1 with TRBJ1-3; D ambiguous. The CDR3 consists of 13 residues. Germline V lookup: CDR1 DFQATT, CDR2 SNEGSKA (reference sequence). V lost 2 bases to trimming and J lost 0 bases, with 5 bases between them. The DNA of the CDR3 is TGCAGTGCTAGAAGATTCTCTGGAAACACCATATATTTT. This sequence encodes CSARRFSGNTIYF.

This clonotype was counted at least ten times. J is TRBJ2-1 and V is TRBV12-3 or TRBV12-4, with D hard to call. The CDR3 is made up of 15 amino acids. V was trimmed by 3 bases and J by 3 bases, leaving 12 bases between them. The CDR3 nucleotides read TGTGCCAGCAGTTTTATTCTCGAAGGCTACAATGAGCAGTTCTTC. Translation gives CASSFILEGYNEQFF.

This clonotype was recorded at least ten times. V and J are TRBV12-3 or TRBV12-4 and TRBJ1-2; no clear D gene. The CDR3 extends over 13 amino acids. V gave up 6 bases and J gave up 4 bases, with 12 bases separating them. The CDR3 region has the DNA TGTGCCAGCAGGCCCGGTTGGGGCTATGGCTACACCTTC. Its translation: CASRPGWGYGYTF.

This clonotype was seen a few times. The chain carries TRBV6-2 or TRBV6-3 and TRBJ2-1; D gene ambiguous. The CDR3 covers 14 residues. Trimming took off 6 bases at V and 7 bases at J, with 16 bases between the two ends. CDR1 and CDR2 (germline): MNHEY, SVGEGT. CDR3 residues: CASSRQAEVNEQFF. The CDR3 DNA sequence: TGTGCCAGCAGCCGCCAAGCTGAGGTGAATGAGCAGTTCTTC.

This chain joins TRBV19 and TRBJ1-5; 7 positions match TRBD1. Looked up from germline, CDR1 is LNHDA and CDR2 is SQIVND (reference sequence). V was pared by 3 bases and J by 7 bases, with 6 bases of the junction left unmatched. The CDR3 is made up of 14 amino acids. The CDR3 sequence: CASSIVPGGQPQHF. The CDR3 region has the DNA TGTGCCAGTAGTATCGTGCCAGGGGGGCAGCCCCAGCATTTT.

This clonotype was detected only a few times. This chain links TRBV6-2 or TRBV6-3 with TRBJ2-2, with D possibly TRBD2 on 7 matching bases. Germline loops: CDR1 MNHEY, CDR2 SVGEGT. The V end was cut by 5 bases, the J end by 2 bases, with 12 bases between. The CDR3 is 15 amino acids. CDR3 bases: TGTGCCAGCAGTCAGTGGGGGGGCAACACCGGGGAGCTGTTTTTT. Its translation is CASSQWGGNTGELFF.

This chain's CDR3 is CASSFEMTSGTDTQYF. The CDR3 DNA is TGTGCCAGCAGTTTCGAGATGACTAGCGGCACAGATACGCAGTATTTT. The V call is TRBV12-3 or TRBV12-4, the J call TRBJ2-3; TRBD2 agrees at 8 bases. After removal of 3 bases from V and 1 base from J, the junction contained 6 bases not matched to a gene. The CDR3 spans 16 residues.

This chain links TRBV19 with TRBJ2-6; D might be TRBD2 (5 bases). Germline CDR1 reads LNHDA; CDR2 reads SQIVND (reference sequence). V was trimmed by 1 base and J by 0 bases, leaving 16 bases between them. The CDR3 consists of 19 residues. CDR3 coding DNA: TGTGCCAGTAGTATAGTCGGAGGCAGCCTGCCCTCTGGGGCCAACGTCCTGACTTTC. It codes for CASSIVGGSLPSGANVLTF.

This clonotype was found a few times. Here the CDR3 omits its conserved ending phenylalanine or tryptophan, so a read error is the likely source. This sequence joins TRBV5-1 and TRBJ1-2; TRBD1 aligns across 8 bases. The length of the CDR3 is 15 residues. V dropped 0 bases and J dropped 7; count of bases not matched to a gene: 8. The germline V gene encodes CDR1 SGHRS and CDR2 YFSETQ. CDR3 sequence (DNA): TGCGCCAGCAGCTTGGGGGGACAGGTTGGGGCTGGCTACACCCTC. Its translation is CASSLGGQVGAGYTL.

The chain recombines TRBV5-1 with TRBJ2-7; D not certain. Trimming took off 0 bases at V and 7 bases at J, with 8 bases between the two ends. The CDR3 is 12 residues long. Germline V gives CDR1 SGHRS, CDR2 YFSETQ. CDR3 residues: CASSLDRWEQYF. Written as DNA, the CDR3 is TGCGCCAGCAGCTTGGATCGGTGGGAGCAGTACTTC. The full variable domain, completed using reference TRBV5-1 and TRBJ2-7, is KAGVTQTPRYLIKTRGQQVTLSCSPISGHRSVSWYQQTPGQGLQFLFEYFSETQRNKGNFPGRFSGRQFSNSRSEMNVSTLELGDSALYLCASSLDRWEQYFGPGTRLTVT.

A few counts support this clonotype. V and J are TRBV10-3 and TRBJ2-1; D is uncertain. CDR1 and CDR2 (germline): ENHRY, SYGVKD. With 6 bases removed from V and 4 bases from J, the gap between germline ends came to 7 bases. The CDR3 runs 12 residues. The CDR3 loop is CAISGLYNEQFF. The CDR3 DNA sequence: TGTGCCATCAGCGGTCTGTACAATGAGCAGTTCTTC.

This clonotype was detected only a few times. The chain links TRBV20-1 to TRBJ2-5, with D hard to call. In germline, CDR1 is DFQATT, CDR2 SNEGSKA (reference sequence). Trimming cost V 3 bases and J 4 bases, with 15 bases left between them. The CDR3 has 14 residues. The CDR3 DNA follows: TGCAGTGCTAGGGTTTTTACAGTTGGAGAGACCCAGTACTTC. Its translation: CSARVFTVGETQYF.

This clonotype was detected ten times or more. The CDR3 DNA follows: TGTGCCTGGAGTTCCTCCCTCTTGACAGGGGATAACTATGGCTACACCTTC. Its protein product is CAWSSSLLTGDNYGYTF. The chain couples TRBV30 to TRBJ1-2; 8 bases fit TRBD1. CDR3 length equals 17 residues. V trimming: 2 bases; J trimming: 1 base; junction bases outside the gene matches: 12. Germline V gives CDR1 GTSNPN, CDR2 SVGIG (reference sequence).

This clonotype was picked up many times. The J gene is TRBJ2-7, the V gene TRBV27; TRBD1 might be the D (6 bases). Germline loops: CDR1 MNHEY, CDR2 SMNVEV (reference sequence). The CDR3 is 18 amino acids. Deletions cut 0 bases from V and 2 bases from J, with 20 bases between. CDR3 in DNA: TGTGCCAGCAGTTTATCGACCCTTGCAGGGGCTAAAACCTACGAGCAGTACTTC. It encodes CASSLSTLAGAKTYEQYF.